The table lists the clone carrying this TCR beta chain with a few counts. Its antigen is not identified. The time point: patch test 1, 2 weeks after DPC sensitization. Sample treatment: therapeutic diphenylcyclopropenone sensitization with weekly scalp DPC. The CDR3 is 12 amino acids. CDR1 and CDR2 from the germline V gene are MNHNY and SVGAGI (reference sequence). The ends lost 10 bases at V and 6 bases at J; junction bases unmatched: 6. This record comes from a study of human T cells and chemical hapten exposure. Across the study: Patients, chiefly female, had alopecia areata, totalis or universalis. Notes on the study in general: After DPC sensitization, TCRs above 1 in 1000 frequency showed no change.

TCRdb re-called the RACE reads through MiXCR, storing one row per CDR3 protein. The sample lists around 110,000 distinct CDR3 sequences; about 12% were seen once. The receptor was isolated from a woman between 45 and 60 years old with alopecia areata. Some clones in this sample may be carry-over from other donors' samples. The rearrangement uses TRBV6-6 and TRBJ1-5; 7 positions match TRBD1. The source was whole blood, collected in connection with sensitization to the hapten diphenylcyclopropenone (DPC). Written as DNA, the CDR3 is TGTGCCACAGGGACAGTAGGTCAGCCCCAGCATTTT. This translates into CATGTVGQPQHF.